This T cell receptor beta chain was identified during a study of blood T cells in healthy people across ages. Study-level findings and limits: Diversity figures based on one million T cells were deemed too low. Older age coincided with a roughly linear decline in TCR beta diversity per million T cells.

Regarding this clonotype: Its specificity is unknown.

Primers used in a second PCR of about 6 to 11 cycles were a sample-barcoded 5' primer and a J-beta primer mix. A single record per CDR3 protein comes from TCRdb applying MiXCR to the 5' RACE reads. The table lists over 1,500,000 distinct CDR3 sequences, more than 35% of them singletons. Isolating PBMCs gave at least 6.5 million of these cells per sample. This receptor was obtained from a human donor in good health. Sequencing input: blood.

DNA of the CDR3: TGCAGCGTTAAGAATTCGGACAACGAGCAGTACTTC. It is translated as CSVKNSDNEQYF. This chain connects TRBV29-1 to TRBJ2-5, with D perhaps TRBD1 (5 bases). The J call may be wrong; the DNA end is better matched by TRBJ2-7. Per germline, CDR1 SQVTM and CDR2 ANQGSEA. CDR3 size: 12 residues.